The 20 T cell receptor beta chains below come from one sample, sequenced in a study of blood T cell repertoires in COVID-19 (dated by TCRdb to 2020 to 2021). Library preparation used the immunoSEQ multiplex PCR assay. The clones in this table, taken by TCRdb from immuneACCESS, are in-frame only. Not every clone is retained; where verified, under half of the shortfall comes from an unresolved V gene, and the cause of the rest is unknown. Counted in this sample were about 190,000 clones; around 85% of them appeared once. 6.9% of the sample rests with the top ten. Source material: peripheral blood. Every receptor here comes from a man older than 75 with COVID-19, enrolled during active disease.

The rearrangement uses TRBV7-8 and TRBJ2-6, with a tentative D call TRBD1 (5 bases). Per germline, CDR1 SGHVS and CDR2 FQNEAQ. Trimming cost V 5 bases and J 0 bases, with 17 bases left between them. The CDR3 is made up of 18 amino acids. The CDR3: CASSQQAFYYSGANVLTF. In DNA form, the CDR3 reads TGTGCCAGCAGCCAACAGGCTTTCTATTACTCTGGGGCCAACGTCCTGACTTTC.

This chain connects TRBV18 to TRBJ2-2; 8 bases are a match to TRBD2. V shed 3 bases and J 2 bases; nucleotides not matched to a gene: 5. The germline CDR1 and CDR2 sequences are KGHSH and LQKENI. The CDR3 totals 16 residues. The CDR3 DNA reads TGTGCCAGCTCACCGCCCAGCGGGGGAAACACCGGGGAGCTGTTTTTT. As protein: CASSPPSGGNTGELFF.

The chain recombines TRBV5-1 with TRBJ2-2; D is possibly TRBD1 (5 bases). Looked up from germline, CDR1 is SGHRS and CDR2 is YFSETQ. Trimming cost V 1 base and J 9 bases, with 13 bases left between them. The CDR3 consists of 14 residues. Here the CDR3 reads CASSLTYGARELFF. The CDR3 nucleotides read TGCGCCAGCAGCTTGACTTATGGGGCCAGGGAGCTGTTTTTT.

V and J are TRBV6-2 or TRBV6-3 and TRBJ2-6; D remains ambiguous. The CDR3 loop spans 14 amino acids. V shed 5 bases and J shed 0 bases, with 5 bases lying between them. Looked up from germline, CDR1 is MNHEY and CDR2 is SVGEGT. The chain's CDR3 is CASSTTSGANVLTF. In DNA, the CDR3 is TGTGCCAGCAGTACAACCTCTGGGGCCAACGTCCTGACTTTC.

The J gene is TRBJ2-7, the V gene TRBV2; tentatively, D is TRBD1 (5 bases). The CDR3 sequence is 12 residues long. The germline gives CDR1 SNHLY, CDR2 FYNNEI. V lost 5 bases and J 4 bases, leaving 9 bases between the germline ends. As DNA, the CDR3 is TGTGCCAGCAGTCTAAGACAGTACGAGCAGTACTTC. Translated, it gives CASSLRQYEQYF.

This clone occurred a few times. This chain connects TRBV2 to TRBJ1-2; D not certain. The germline V gene has CDR1 SNHLY and CDR2 FYNNEI. The CDR3 sequence is 12 residues long. V was pared by 6 bases and J by 2 bases, with 7 bases between. CDR3 sequence reads: CASRDWNYGYTF. CDR3 nucleotides: TGTGCCAGCAGGGACTGGAACTATGGCTACACCTTC.

The chain recombines TRBV5-4 with TRBJ2-1; tentative D call: TRBD1 (6 bases). V was pared by 4 bases and J by 5 bases, with 16 bases between. The CDR3 is 15 residues long. CDR1 and CDR2 from the germline V gene are SGHNT and YYREEE (reference sequence). The CDR3 spells CASSDNRVSDNEQFF. The CDR3 DNA is TGTGCCAGCAGCGACAACAGGGTCTCGGACAATGAGCAGTTCTTC. The full variable domain, in which reference TRBV5-4 and TRBJ2-1 provide the parts outside the CDR3, is ETGVTQSPTHLIKTRGQQVTLRCSSQSGHNTVSWYQQALGQGPQFIFQYYREEENGRGNFPPRFSGLQFPNYSSELNVNALELDDSALYLCASSDNRVSDNEQFFGPGTRLTVL.

V usage is TRBV3-1 (or the pseudogene TRBV3-2) and J usage is TRBJ1-2; D remains ambiguous. The CDR3 covers 15 residues. V was shortened by 4 bases and J by 2 bases, with 14 bases between the two germline ends. Germline CDR1 reads LGHDT; CDR2 reads YNNKEL (reference sequence). DNA for the CDR3: TGTGCCAGCAGCCTAGGAGGGCCTCTCAACTATGGCTACACCTTC. As protein: CASSLGGPLNYGYTF.

The chain has TRBV4-2 and TRBJ1-4, with 10 nucleotides matching TRBD1. The CDR3 spans 17 residues. CDR1 is LGHNA, CDR2 YNFKEQ, per germline. Trimming cost V 3 bases and J 7 bases; bases outside gene matches: 11. The CDR3 region is CASSHPTAGTGVEKLFF. Written as DNA, the CDR3 is TGTGCCAGCAGCCATCCCACCGCCGGGACAGGGGTTGAAAAACTGTTTTTT.

This chain links TRBV7-2 with TRBJ1-5; D not certain. CDR1 and CDR2 from the germline V gene are SGHTA and FQGNSA. V dropped 2 bases and J dropped 5 bases, with 10 bases sitting between them. This CDR3 comprises 14 residues. As DNA, the CDR3 is TGTGCCAGCAGCTTACTCGGGAGGGATCAGCCCCAGCATTTT. It is translated as CASSLLGRDQPQHF.

CDR3 residues: CASSLAPDRGEQYF. DNA for the CDR3: TGTGCCAGCAGCTTAGCCCCAGACAGGGGCGAGCAGTACTTC. V gene TRBV7-7 combines with J gene TRBJ2-7; the match to TRBD1 covers 8 bases. The CDR3 has 14 amino acids. V was clipped by 0 bases and J by 6 bases; unmatched bases: 4. Germline CDR1 is SSHAT and CDR2 is FNYEAQ (reference sequence).

The J gene is TRBJ1-1, the V gene TRBV7-9; the match to TRBD1 covers 8 bases. The length of the CDR3 is 16 residues. Germline CDR1 reads SEHNR; CDR2 reads FQNEAQ (reference sequence). The V gene end was trimmed by 4 bases and the J gene end by 1 base; junction bases not matched to a gene: 8. The DNA of the CDR3 is TGTGCCAGCAGCTCCCGACAGGGGCGAGGGAACACTGAAGCTTTCTTT. The encoded protein is CASSSRQGRGNTEAFF.

The chain links TRBV5-6 to TRBJ1-4; TRBD1 aligns across 7 bases. The CDR3 is made up of 15 amino acids. Per the germline V gene, CDR1 is SGHDT and CDR2 is YYEEEE. V lost 4 bases and J lost 4; bases outside the gene matches: 7. For the CDR3, the DNA is TGTGCCAGCAGCACCCCGGGACAGCTTAATGAAAAACTGTTTTTT. As protein: CASSTPGQLNEKLFF.

The chain is built from TRBV2 and TRBJ1-1; 7 nucleotides agree with TRBD1. Germline CDR1 is SNHLY and CDR2 is FYNNEI. V trimming: 6 bases; J trimming: 5 bases; junction bases outside the gene matches: 12. The CDR3 runs 15 residues. CDR3 protein: CASRPDRALRTEAFF. The CDR3 region has the DNA TGTGCCAGCAGGCCTGACAGGGCCCTCAGGACTGAAGCTTTCTTT.

The J gene is TRBJ2-2, the V gene TRBV7-3; D might be TRBD1 (6 bases). There are 14 residues in the CDR3. With 5 bases removed from V and 0 bases from J, the gap between germline ends came to 7 bases. The germline CDR1 and CDR2 sequences are SGHTA and FQGTGA. DNA for the CDR3: TGTGCCAGCAGCCGACAGGCGAACACCGGGGAGCTGTTTTTT. Amino acids: CASSRQANTGELFF.

This chain connects TRBV18 to TRBJ1-2, with D possibly being TRBD1 (6 bases). Germline V gene lookup returns CDR1 KGHSH and CDR2 LQKENI. This CDR3 has 15 amino acids. V was pared by 1 base and J by 8 bases, with 17 bases between. CDR3 DNA sequence: TGTGCCAGCTCACCACAGACGTTGGGGGCGGCAGGCTACACCTTC. This gives the protein CASSPQTLGAAGYTF.

The chain uses TRBV2 and TRBJ1-6, with a weak D call TRBD1 (5 bases). The germline CDR1 and CDR2 sequences are SNHLY and FYNNEI. Trimming pared 11 bases from V and 5 bases from J, leaving 10 bases between. This CDR3 contains 12 residues. CDR3 sequence reads: CASARDNSPLHF. The CDR3 bases are TGTGCCTCCGCCAGGGATAATTCACCCCTCCACTTT. Full variable domain (outside the CDR3, taken from reference TRBV2 and TRBJ1-6): EPEVTQTPSHQVTQMGQEVILRCVPISNHLYFYWYRQILGQKVEFLVSFYNNEISEKSEIFDDQFSVERPDGSNFTLKIRSTKLEDSAMYFCASARDNSPLHFGNGTRLTVT.

This chain uses TRBV5-1 with TRBJ2-2; TRBD1 matches at 9 bases. CDR3 length: 16 amino acids. The V segment lost 2 bases and the J segment 2 bases; nucleotides outside the gene matches: 4. CDR1 is SGHRS and CDR2 is YFSETQ in the germline V gene. The CDR3 sequence is CASSFEGQGNTGELFF. The DNA of the CDR3 is TGCGCCAGCAGCTTTGAGGGACAGGGTAACACCGGGGAGCTGTTTTTT. Supplemented by reference TRBV5-1 and TRBJ2-2, the full variable domain reads KAGVTQTPRYLIKTRGQQVTLSCSPISGHRSVSWYQQTPGQGLQFLFEYFSETQRNKGNFPGRFSGRQFSNSRSEMNVSTLELGDSALYLCASSFEGQGNTGELFFGEGSRLTVL.

The V gene is TRBV15, the J gene TRBJ1-2; D perhaps matches TRBD1 (5 bases). This CDR3 has 15 amino acids. Between the trimmed V and J ends, which lost 0 bases and 3 bases, there was a span of 11 bases. The V gene's germline CDR1 is LNHNV and CDR2 YYDKDF (reference sequence). CDR3 nucleotide sequence: TGTGCCACCAGCAGAGACAAGGGGTGGGACTATGGCTACACCTTC. Its protein product is CATSRDKGWDYGYTF. Filled out from reference TRBV15 and TRBJ1-2, the complete variable domain reads DAMVIQNPRYQVTQFGKPVTLSCSQTLNHNVMYWYQQKSSQAPKLLFHYYDKDFNNEADTPDNFQSRRPNTSFCFLDIRSPGLGDTAMYLCATSRDKGWDYGYTFGSGTRLTVV.

The chain couples TRBV7-6 to TRBJ2-2; 7 bases align to TRBD2. Germline-derived CDR1 and CDR2 are SGHVS and FNYEAQ. V dropped 1 base and J dropped 2; count of bases not matched to a gene: 7. This CDR3 is 17 amino acids long. This CDR3 is CASSLGPGGLNTGELFF. CDR3 nucleotide sequence: TGTGCCAGCAGCTTAGGTCCGGGGGGTTTAAACACCGGGGAGCTGTTTTTT. Variable domain in full (rest from reference TRBV7-6 and TRBJ2-2): GAGVSQSPRYKVTKRGQDVALRCDPISGHVSLYWYRQALGQGPEFLTYFNYEAQQDKSGLPNDRFSAERPEGSISTLTIQRTEQRDSAMYRCASSLGPGGLNTGELFFGEGSRLTVL.